This TCR beta chain was sequenced during a study of blood T cell repertoires in COVID-19. Study-wide context: Some COVID-19 samples were acute and others convalescent; all came from the United States, Italy and Spain.

V lost 3 bases, J lost 6 bases, and 12 bases lay in between. Looked up from germline, CDR1 is DFQATT and CDR2 is SNEGSKA (reference sequence). The CDR3 length is 13 residues. Original data processing: Reference gene primers were amplified, and this amplification served to estimate nucleated cell counts. Assay: immunoSEQ multiplex PCR; the TCRdb copy retains only in-frame clones and omits some. The DNA was the basis for D and trimming; V, J and clone size are from that table. Among roughly 350,000 clones listed, approximately 87% were seen once. The chain carries TRBV20-1 and TRBJ1-5; TRBD1 is a possible D gene (6 bases). The origin of this receptor is a woman in her fifties or sixties with active or convalescent COVID-19. Sequencing used peripheral blood. DNA of the CDR3: TGCAGTGCTAGTGCAGGGGAGGGTCAGCCCCAGCATTTT. This sequence encodes CSASAGEGQPQHF.